This T cell receptor (beta chain) was captured in a study of blood T cell repertoires in COVID-19. Study overall: The study drew acute and convalescent COVID-19 samples from the United States, Italy and Spain. From T cells, B-cell-depleted T cells, or PBMCs came the material, which was cDNA or gDNA.

Original handling: Estimation of nucleated cell counts relied on the amplification of reference gene primers. Sequencing used immunoSEQ multiplex PCR; TCRdb keeps in-frame clones, though not all of them. That table furnishes V, J and clone size, whereas the DNA furnished D and trimming. Among about 35,000 clones listed, 80% were seen once. The CDR3 has 16 amino acids. Germline loops: CDR1 LNHDA, CDR2 SQIVND (reference sequence). The V segment lost 3 bases and the J segment 4 bases; nucleotides outside the gene matches: 9. This sequence joins TRBV19 and TRBJ2-5; 9 bases map to TRBD2. Source material: peripheral blood. The origin of this receptor is a woman aged 70 to 79 with acute or convalescent COVID-19. The CDR3 here is CASSMGGSGRRETQYF. CDR3 nucleotide sequence: TGTGCCAGTAGTATGGGCGGTAGCGGGAGACGAGAGACCCAGTACTTC. The full variable domain, completed using reference TRBV19 and TRBJ2-5, is DGGITQSPKYLFRKEGQNVTLSCEQNLNHDAMYWYRQDPGQGLRLIYYSQIVNDFQKGDIAEGYSVSREKKESFPLTVTSAQKNPTAFYLCASSMGGSGRRETQYFGPGTRLLVL.